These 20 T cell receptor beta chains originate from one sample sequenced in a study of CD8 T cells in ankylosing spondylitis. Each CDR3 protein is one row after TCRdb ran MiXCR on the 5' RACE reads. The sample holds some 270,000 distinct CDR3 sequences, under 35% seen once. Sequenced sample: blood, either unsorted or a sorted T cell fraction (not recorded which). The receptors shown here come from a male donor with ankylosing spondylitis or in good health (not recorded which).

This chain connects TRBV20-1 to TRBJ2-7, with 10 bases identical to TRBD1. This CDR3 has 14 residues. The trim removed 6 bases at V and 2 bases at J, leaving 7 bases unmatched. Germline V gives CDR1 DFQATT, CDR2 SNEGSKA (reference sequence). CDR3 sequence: CSADPGQGTYEQYF. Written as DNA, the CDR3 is TGCAGTGCGGACCCGGGACAGGGGACCTACGAGCAGTACTTC.

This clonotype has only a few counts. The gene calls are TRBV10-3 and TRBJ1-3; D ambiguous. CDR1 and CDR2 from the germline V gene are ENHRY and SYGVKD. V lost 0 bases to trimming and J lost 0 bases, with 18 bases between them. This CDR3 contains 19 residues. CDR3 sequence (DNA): TGTGCCATCAGTGAGTCGTACTTTGGAGAGGAGAGCTCTGGAAACACCATATATTTT. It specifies CAISESYFGEESSGNTIYF.

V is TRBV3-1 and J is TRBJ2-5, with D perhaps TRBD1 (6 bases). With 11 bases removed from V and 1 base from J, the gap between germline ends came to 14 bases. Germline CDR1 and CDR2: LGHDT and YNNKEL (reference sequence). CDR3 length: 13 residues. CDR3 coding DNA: TGTGCCTCCTGGGGGCTTTTCCAAGAGACCCAGTACTTC. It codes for CASWGLFQETQYF.

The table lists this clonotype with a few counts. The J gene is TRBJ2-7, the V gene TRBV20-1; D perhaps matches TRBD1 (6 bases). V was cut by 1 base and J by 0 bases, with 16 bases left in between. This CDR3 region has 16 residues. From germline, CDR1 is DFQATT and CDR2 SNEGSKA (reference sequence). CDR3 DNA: TGCAGTGCTAGAGTCCTGGACAGAACGATCTCCTACGAGCAGTACTTC. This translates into CSARVLDRTISYEQYF.

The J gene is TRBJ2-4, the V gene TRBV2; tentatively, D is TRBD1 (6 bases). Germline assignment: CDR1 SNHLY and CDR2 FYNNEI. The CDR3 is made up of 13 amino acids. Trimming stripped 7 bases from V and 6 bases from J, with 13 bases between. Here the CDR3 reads CASTTGKRNIQYF. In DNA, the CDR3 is TGTGCCAGCACCACAGGGAAGAGAAACATTCAGTACTTC.

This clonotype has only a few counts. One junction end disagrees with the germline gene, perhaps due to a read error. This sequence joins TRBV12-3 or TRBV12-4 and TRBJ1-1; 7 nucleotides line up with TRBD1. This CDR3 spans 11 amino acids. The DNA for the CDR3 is TGTGCCAGCAGTCAAGGACAGGTTGGCCTATTT. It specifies CASSQGQVGLF.

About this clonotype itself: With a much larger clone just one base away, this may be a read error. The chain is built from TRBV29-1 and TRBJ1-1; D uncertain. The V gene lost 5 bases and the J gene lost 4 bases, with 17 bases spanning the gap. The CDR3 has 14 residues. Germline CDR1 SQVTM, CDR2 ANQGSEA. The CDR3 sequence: CSVQLYGQVTEAFF. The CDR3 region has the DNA TGCAGCGTTCAGCTGTACGGGCAAGTCACTGAAGCTTTCTTT.

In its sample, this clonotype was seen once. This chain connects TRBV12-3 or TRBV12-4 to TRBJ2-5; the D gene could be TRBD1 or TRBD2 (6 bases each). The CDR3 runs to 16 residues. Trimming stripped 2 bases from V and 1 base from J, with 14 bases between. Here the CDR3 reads CASSLNLGGLQETQYF. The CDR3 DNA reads TGTGCCAGCAGTTTAAACCTAGGGGGGCTCCAAGAGACCCAGTACTTC.

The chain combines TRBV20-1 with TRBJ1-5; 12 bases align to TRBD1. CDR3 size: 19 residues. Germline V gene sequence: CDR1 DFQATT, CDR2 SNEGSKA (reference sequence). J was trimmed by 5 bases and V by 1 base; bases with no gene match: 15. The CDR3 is CSARAGTGGTFWAHQPQHF. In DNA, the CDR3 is TGCAGTGCTAGAGCCGGGACAGGGGGCACCTTCTGGGCCCATCAGCCCCAGCATTTT.

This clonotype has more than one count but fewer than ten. The CDR3 region has the DNA TGCAGTGCTAGAGATCTCCTAGCGGGGGAGGCCAGCGAGCAGTACTTC. It codes for CSARDLLAGEASEQYF. The chain is built from TRBV20-1 and TRBJ2-7; 10 nucleotides align to TRBD2. The V and J ends lost 0 bases and 6 bases, in that order; junction bases with no gene match: 11. Per germline, CDR1 DFQATT and CDR2 SNEGSKA (reference sequence). The CDR3 runs 16 residues.

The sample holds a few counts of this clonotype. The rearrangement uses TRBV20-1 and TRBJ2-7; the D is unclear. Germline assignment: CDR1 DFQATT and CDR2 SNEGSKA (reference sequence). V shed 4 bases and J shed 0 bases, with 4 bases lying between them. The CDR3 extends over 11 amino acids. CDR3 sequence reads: CSATNSYEQYF. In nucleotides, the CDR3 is TGCAGTGCTACAAACTCCTACGAGCAGTACTTC.

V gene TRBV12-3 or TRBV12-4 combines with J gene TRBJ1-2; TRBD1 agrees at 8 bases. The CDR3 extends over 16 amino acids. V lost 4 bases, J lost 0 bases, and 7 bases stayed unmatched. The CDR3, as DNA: TGTGCCAGCAGTTACCCGACAGGGGTGTCTAACTATGGCTACACCTTC. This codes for CASSYPTGVSNYGYTF.

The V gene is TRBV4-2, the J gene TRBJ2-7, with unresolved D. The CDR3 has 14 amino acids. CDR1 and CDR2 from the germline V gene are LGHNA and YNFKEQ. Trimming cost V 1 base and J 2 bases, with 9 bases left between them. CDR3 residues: CASSQGNTAYEQYF. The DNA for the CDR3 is TGTGCCAGCAGCCAAGGTAATACGGCCTACGAGCAGTACTTC.

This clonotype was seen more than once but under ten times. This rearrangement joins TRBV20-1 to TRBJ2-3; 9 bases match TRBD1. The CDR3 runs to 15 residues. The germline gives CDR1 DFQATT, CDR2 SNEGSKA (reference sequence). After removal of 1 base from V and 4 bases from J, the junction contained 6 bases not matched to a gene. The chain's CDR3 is CSARAPGQGADTQYF. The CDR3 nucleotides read TGCAGTGCTAGAGCCCCGGGACAGGGTGCAGATACGCAGTATTTT.

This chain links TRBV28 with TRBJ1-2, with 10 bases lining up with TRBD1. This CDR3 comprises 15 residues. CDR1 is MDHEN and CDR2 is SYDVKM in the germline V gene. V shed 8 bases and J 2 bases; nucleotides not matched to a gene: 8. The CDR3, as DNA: TGTGCCAGCCACCGGGGACAGGGGACCAACTATGGCTACACCTTC. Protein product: CASHRGQGTNYGYTF.

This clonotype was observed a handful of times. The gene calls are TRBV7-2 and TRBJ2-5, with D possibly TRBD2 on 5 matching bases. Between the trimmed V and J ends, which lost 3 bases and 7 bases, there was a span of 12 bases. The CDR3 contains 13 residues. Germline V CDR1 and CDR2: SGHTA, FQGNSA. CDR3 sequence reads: CASSFGAEGTQYF. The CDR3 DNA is TGTGCCAGCAGCTTTGGCGCTGAGGGGACCCAGTACTTC.

The CDR3 reads CSARSSANTEAFF. The CDR3 DNA sequence: TGCAGTGCCCGCAGCTCAGCGAACACTGAAGCTTTCTTT. The chain has TRBV20-1 and TRBJ1-1; D gene unclear. This CDR3 comprises 13 residues. V was trimmed by 6 bases and J by 1 base, leaving 12 bases between them. Germline V lookup: CDR1 DFQATT, CDR2 SNEGSKA (reference sequence).

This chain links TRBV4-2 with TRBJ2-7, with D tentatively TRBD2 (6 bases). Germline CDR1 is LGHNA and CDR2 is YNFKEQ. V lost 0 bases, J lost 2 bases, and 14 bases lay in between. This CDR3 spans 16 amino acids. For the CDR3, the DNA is TGTGCCAGCAGCCAAGAGCAGTGGGCGGGGACCTACGAGCAGTACTTC. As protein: CASSQEQWAGTYEQYF.

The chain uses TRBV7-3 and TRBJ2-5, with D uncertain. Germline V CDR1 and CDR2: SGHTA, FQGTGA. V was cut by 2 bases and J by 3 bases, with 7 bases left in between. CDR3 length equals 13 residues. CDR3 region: CASSLAMKETQYF. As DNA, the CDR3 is TGTGCCAGCAGCTTAGCAATGAAAGAGACCCAGTACTTC. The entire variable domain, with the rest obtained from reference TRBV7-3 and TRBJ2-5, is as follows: GAGVSQTPSNKVTEKGKYVELRCDPISGHTALYWYRQSLGQGPEFLIYFQGTGAADDSGLPNDRFFAVRPEGSVSTLKIQRTERGDSAVYLCASSLAMKETQYFGPGTRLLVL.

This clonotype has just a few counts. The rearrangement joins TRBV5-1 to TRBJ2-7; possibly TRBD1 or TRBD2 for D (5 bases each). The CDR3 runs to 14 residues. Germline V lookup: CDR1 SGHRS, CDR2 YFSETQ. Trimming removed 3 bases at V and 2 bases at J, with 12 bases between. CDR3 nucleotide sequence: TGCGCCAGCAGCTGGGACCGGGGTGCCTACGAGCAGTACTTC. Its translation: CASSWDRGAYEQYF.